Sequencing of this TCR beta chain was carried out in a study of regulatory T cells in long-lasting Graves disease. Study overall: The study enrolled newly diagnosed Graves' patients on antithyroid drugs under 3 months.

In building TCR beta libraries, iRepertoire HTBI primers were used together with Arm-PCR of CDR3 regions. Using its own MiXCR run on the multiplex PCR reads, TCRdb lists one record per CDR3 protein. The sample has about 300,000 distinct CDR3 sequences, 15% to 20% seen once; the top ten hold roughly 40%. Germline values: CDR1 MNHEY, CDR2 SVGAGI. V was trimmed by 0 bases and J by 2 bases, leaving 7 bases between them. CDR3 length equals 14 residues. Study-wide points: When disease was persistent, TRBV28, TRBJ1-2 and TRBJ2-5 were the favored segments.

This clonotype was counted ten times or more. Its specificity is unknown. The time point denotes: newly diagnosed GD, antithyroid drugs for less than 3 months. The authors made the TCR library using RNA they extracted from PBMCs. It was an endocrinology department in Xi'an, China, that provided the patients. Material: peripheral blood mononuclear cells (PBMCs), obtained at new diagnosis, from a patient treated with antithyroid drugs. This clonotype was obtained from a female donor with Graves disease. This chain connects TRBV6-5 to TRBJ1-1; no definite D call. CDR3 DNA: TGTGCCAGCAGTTACTCGTCCTCAAACACTGAAGCTTTCTTT. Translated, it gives CASSYSSSNTEAFF.